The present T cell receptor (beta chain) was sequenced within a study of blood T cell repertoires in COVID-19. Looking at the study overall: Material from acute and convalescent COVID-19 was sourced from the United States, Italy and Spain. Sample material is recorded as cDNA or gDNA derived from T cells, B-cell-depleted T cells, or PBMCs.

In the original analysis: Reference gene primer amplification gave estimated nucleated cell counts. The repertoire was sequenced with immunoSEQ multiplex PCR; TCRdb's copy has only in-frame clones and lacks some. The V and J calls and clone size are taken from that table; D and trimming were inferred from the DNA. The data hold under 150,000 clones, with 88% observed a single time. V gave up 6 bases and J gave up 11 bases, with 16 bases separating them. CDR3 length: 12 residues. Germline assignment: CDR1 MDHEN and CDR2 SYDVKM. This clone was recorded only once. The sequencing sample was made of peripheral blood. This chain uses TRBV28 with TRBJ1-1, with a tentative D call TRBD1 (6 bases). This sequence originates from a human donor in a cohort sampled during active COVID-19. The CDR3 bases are TGTGCCAGCAGCCTTGAGACAGGATGGGCTTTCTTT. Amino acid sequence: CASSLETGWAFF.